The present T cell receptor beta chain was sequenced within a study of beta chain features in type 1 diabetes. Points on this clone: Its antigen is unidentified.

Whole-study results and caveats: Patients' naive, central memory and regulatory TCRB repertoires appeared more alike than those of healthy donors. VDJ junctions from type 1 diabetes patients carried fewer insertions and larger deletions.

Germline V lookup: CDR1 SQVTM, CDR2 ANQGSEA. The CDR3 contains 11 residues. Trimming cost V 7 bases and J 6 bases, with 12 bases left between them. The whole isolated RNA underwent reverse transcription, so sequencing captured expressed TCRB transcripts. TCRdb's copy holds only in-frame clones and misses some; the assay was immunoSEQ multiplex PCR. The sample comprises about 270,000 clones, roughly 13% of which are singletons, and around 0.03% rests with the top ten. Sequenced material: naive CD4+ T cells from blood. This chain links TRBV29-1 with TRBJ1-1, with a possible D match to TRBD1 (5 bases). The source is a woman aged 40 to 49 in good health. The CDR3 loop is CSGTGVSEAFF. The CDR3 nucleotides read TGCAGCGGGACGGGGGTATCTGAAGCTTTCTTT.